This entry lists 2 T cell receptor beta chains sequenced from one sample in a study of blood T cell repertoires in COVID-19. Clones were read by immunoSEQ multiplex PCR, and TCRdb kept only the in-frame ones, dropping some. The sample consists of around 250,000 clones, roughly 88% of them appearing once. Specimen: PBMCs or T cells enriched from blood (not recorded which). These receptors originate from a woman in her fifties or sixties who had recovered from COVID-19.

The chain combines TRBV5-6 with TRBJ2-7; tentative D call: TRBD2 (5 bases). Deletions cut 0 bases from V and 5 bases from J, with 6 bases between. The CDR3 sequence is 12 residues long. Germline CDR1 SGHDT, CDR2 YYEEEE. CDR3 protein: CASSLVAHEQYF. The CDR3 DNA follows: TGTGCCAGCAGCTTGGTAGCGCACGAGCAGTACTTC.

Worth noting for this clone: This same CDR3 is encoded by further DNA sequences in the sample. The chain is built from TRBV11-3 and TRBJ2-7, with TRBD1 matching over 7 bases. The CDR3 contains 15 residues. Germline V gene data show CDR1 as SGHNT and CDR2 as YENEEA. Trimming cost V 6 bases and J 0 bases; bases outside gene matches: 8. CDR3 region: CASSSRTGSSYEQYF. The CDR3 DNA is TGTGCCAGCAGTTCAAGGACAGGAAGCTCCTACGAGCAGTACTTC. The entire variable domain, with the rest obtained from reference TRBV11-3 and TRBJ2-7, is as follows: EAGVVQSPRYKIIEKKQPVAFWCNPISGHNTLYWYLQNLGQGPELLIRYENEEAVDDSQLPKDRFSAERLKGVDSTLKIQPAELGDSAVYLCASSSRTGSSYEQYFGPGTRLTVT.